This T cell receptor beta chain was found in a study of T cell responses to AZD1222 COVID-19 vaccine. On this clone itself: Antigen unknown.

The table came from immunoSEQ multiplex PCR; TCRdb's copy has only in-frame clones and leaves some out. The profile covers approximately 50,000 clones, with about 90% appearing a single time and over 12% taken by the ten largest. Study conclusions and caveats: Increased Spike-specific TCR breadth and depth were observed after two AZD1222 doses. Donors were chiefly white British, with a greater number of females, and clonal diversity was perhaps underestimated. All repertoire sampling was performed exclusively after the peak T cell response. Researchers report vaccine-associated CD4 TCRs spanning spike, with dominance at 160-218 and 743-854.

The CDR3 runs 13 residues. Trimming stripped 2 bases from V and 1 base from J, with 7 bases between. Germline assignment: CDR1 SGHDT and CDR2 YYEEEE. This TCR derives from an adult in good health. The chain carries TRBV5-6 and TRBJ2-7; D is unresolved. Sequenced here: peripheral blood, sampled on day 0 of AZD1222 vaccination. CDR3 in DNA: TGTGCCAGCAGCTTAGACACTTCCTACGAGCAGTACTTC. Its translation is CASSLDTSYEQYF.